This TCR beta chain was found in a study of blood T cell repertoires in COVID-19. Study overall: Sites across the United States, Italy and Spain contributed samples from acute and convalescent COVID-19. PBMCs, B-cell-depleted T cells, or T cells provided the cDNA or gDNA that made up the material.

The CDR3 runs 14 residues. Germline V CDR1 and CDR2: LGHNA, YNFKEQ. Between the trimmed V and J ends, which lost 0 bases and 6 bases, there was a span of 12 bases. Authors' analysis steps: Reference gene primer amplification yielded estimated nucleated cell counts. The method was immunoSEQ multiplex PCR; TCRdb's version includes in-frame clones alone and lacks a portion of them. Clonal size and the V and J genes are those of that table, whereas D and trimming came from the DNA. The table shows about 140,000 clones, with 60% to 85% occurring only once. Sequenced sample: peripheral blood. The clonotype comes from a woman older than 75 with active or convalescent COVID-19. J is TRBJ2-7 and V is TRBV4-2; tentative D call: TRBD2 (6 bases). DNA for the CDR3: TGTGCCAGCAGCCAAGATGGGGGGTATGGCGAGCAGTACTTC. It codes for CASSQDGGYGEQYF.